Here is one TCR beta chain with its context. This sample is part of a study of cytomegalovirus exposure and HLA in healthy donors. There are 13 residues in the CDR3. CDR1 is GTSNPN, CDR2 SVGIG, per germline (reference sequence). V was shortened by 0 bases and J by 1 base, with 6 bases between the two germline ends. The PCR employed 60 Vbeta primers together with 13 Jbeta primers. Here immunoSEQ multiplex PCR was the method, and the copy in TCRdb shows in-frame clones only, minus some. Altogether over 200,000 clones are present, almost 85% being singletons, with the ten largest covering roughly 0.58%. The sample comprised PBMCs. This receptor was taken from a woman in her forties in good health and CMV-seronegative. This sequence joins TRBV30 and TRBJ1-2; unclear D gene. CDR3 nucleotide sequence: TGTGCCTGGAGTGTAGCTGTTAACTATGGCTACACCTTC. It translates to CAWSVAVNYGYTF. The full variable domain, its missing parts supplied by reference TRBV30 and TRBJ1-2, is SQTIHQWPATLVQPVGSPLSLECTVEGTSNPNLYWYRQAAGRGLQLLFYSVGIGQISSEVPQNLSASRPQDRQFILSSKKLLLSDSGFYLCAWSVAVNYGYTFGSGTRLTVV.